This TCR beta chain is from a study of T cells in Graves' hyperthyroidism and ophthalmopathy. Findings of the study overall: Most clonotypes expanded in the thyroid (above 0.001) were also present in blood.

In this sample, this clonotype turned up many times. Its specificity is not known. This CDR3 spans 15 amino acids. Losses at the gene ends were 4 bases for V and 2 bases for J; bases not matched to a gene: 5. Germline values: CDR1 SGHDT, CDR2 YYEEEE. Researchers took RNA transcripts and amplified the TCR beta CDR3 regions from them. RT-PCR in the first round (using the HTBI primer set) targeted the TCR CDR3. MiXCR, applied by TCRdb to the multiplex PCR reads, yields one record per CDR3 protein. The sample shows about 340,000 distinct CDR3 sequences, approximately 22% of them seen only once. When ophthalmopathy did not progress within 18 months, Graves' hyperthyroidism was considered stable.

The sample taken for sequencing was blood. The chain uses TRBV5-6 and TRBJ1-2, with TRBD1 matching over 10 bases. This TCR was sampled from a woman between 45 and 60 years old with Graves' hyperthyroidism. CDR3 DNA sequence: TGTGCCAGCAGCGCACCGGGACAGGGGAACTATGGCTACACCTTC. This sequence encodes CASSAPGQGNYGYTF.